This T cell receptor (beta chain) appears in the sequencing data of a study of shared clonotypes between healthy human individuals. Germline-derived CDR1 and CDR2 are SSHAT and FNYEAQ (reference sequence). The CDR3 spans 12 residues. CD8 cells classed as naive were CD45RO-negative and positively selected for CCR7, excluding terminally differentiated effector memory CD45RA+ cells. Study-wide results and caveats: Some clonotypes were shared by all four sorted-subset donors, while others were not shared. The non-shared ones had lower generation probabilities than the shared ones.

Repertoires were generated with immunoSEQ multiplex PCR, while TCRdb's copy carries only in-frame clones and drops some. This table has some 1,900,000 clones, roughly 95% appearing once. A word on this clone: Its target is not known.

The source of this sequence is a man between 18 and 29 years old in good health. The sample taken for sequencing was naive CD8+ T cells sorted from blood. This chain links TRBV7-7 with TRBJ1-3, with TRBD1 matching 10 bases. CDR3 bases: TGTACCGAGACAGGGGGCAGAAACACCATATATTTT. Translating gives CTETGGRNTIYF.